Reported below is one TCR beta chain. The antigen remains undetermined. This sample was taken from a study of PD-1 blockade in classical Hodgkin lymphoma. Study details: Intravenous nivolumab at 3 mg/kg was given to patients every 2 weeks. Regarding the study as a whole: Only CD4+ TCR diversity, not CD8+, had risen significantly by C4D1. Baseline diversity in complete responders resembled that of newly diagnosed patients.

The CDR3 sequence is 17 residues long. All patients experienced relapse after autologous stem cell transplantation, and brentuximab vedotin exposure was variable. Measured with immunoSEQ multiplex PCR; TCRdb has only the in-frame clones, and not every one. The repertoire includes more than 70,000 clones, roughly 91% of them detected once, and roughly 3% sits in the top ten. This chain joins TRBV21-1 and TRBJ1-1. TRBV21-1 is noted as a pseudogene. The sequence was obtained from a human donor with classical Hodgkin lymphoma. The sequences come from peripheral blood mononuclear cells (PBMCs), collected before the second cycle of nivolumab. CDR3 nucleotide sequence: TGTGCCAGCAGCAAAGTTGGTCACAGGGTGCGGGGCACTGAAGCTTTCTTT. Its translation is CASSKVGHRVRGTEAFF.